This TCR beta chain was sequenced during a study of CD8 T cells in Susac syndrome (dated by TCRdb to the late 2010s). At the level of the whole study: Repertoire sequencing was used to test whether CD8+ T cell activation and differentiation in Susac syndrome was antigen driven. The clonality of the CD8+ T cell repertoire was compared across about a dozen healthy donors, roughly 14 Susac syndrome patients and 15 multiple sclerosis patients.

Counted from cysteine to phenylalanine, this CDR3 has 15 amino acids. Only the CDR3 part of the read is kept: 45 bases, read in frame from the first base. The germline V gene provides CDR1 SGHTA and CDR2 FQGTGA. Trimming costs V 1 base and J 1 base, and their ends lie 10 bases apart. Worth noting for this clonotype: The antigen this receptor binds is unknown. Within one base of it there is no much larger clone, and no base qualities were kept.

RNA was extracted using the RNeasy kit, and roughly 0.5 to 1 ug of the RNA was reverse transcribed with random hexamers. The immunoSEQ multiplex PCR assay, which covers 54 Vbeta and 13 Jbeta segments, was used to amplify TCR beta CDR3 regions. To correct PCR amplification bias, a synthetic template baseline was used for both primer optimization and computational correction. Turning to the authors' computational methods: Only productive sequences were kept, with reads annotated to V, D and J genes according to IMGT and analyzed in immunoSEQ Analyzer. To calculate clonality, Shannon entropy was normalized by log2 of the number of productive unique sequences and then subtracted from one. For each patient and control, public and private clones were evaluated within the 100 most prevalent clones. Clones were defined as Susac-specific if absent from the healthy and MS cohorts, from around 1,100 published viral clones and from other ImmuneACCESS disease sequences. The public reads were reanalyzed by TCRdb: fastp trimming at Q25, MiXCR alignment, in-frame beta chains only. Entries are consolidated by CDR3 protein sequence, retaining the most common genes and DNA. These V and J calls derive from TCRdb rather than the authors' analysis. For this sample the table gives around 220,000 distinct CDR3 sequences, of which roughly 90% were detected only once. The top ten clones comprise 0.1% to 0.15% of the sample.

Overall results and qualifications from the work: The number of individuals in the TCR sequencing and HLA analysis was recognized as being relatively small.

Peripheral blood CD8+ and CD4+ T cells from healthy donors, Susac syndrome patients and multiple sclerosis patients were profiled using high-throughput TCR beta sequencing. Treatment-naive patients with stable or active relapsing-remitting disease fulfilling revised McDonald criteria were used as multiple sclerosis controls. Bulk CD8+ and CD4+ T cells were purified by magnetic negative isolation, while CD8+ TEMRA cells were enriched using FACS. Blood was drawn into EDTA tubes, processed within 24 hours, and PBMCs were isolated by density gradient centrifugation. PBMCs destined for TCR sequencing were cryopreserved in liquid nitrogen and later thawed in a 37 °C water bath. The sorted or isolated CD4+, CD8+ and CD8+ TEMRA cells had a purity of 90% or higher.

Recombination linked TRBV7-3 to TRBJ1-1; no confident D gene assignment can be made. The sequence was obtained from a human donor with multiple sclerosis. Sequencing was done on a sample of CD8+ T cells from PBMCs. In nucleotides, the sequence is TGTGCCAGCAGCTTAAATGCGGCAAGGAACACTGAAGCTTTCTTT. The encoded protein is CASSLNAARNTEAFF.